The 24 T cell receptor beta chains below come from one sample, sequenced in a study of breast tumors, draining lymph nodes, adjacent tissues (dated by TCRdb to the mid-2010s). Libraries were built with multiplex PCR. Sequenced using an Illumina HiSeq 2000. Through fastp at Q25 and MiXCR, TCRdb rebuilt clones from the public reads, retaining in-frame beta chains. Rows merge per CDR3 protein into single entries with the most common DNA and genes. This sample holds 200,000 or so distinct CDR3 sequences; 31% were observed only once. Jointly, the top ten make up roughly 4% of the sample. The axillary draining lymph nodes of breast cancer patients were the source of the lymph node samples. Material: axillary lymph node tissue. These receptors all come from a female donor with breast cancer. Some clones in this sample may be carry-over from other donors' samples.

This clonotype was recorded only once. The rearrangement joins TRBV7-8 to TRBJ1-5; 9 bases line up with TRBD1. Germline trimming cut 5 bases from V and 7 bases from J; bases unmatched to any gene: 6. Germline V gene data show CDR1 as SGHVS and CDR2 as FQNEAQ. The CDR3 runs to 14 residues. The CDR3 DNA sequence: TGTGCCAGCAGCAACGGGACAGGGCAACAGCCCCAGCATTTT. Its protein is CASSNGTGQQPQHF.

This clonotype was counted between two and nine times. A much larger clonotype is one base distant, so this may be a read error. The rearrangement uses TRBV12-3 or TRBV12-4 and TRBJ2-1; TRBD1 aligns across 7 bases. CDR3 length equals 13 residues. V trimming: 1 base; J trimming: 6 bases; junction bases outside the gene matches: 0. CDR3 bases: TGTGCCAGCAGTTTAGGGGACAGCAATGAGCAGTTCTTC. Residues: CASSLGDSNEQFF.

This clonotype was counted many times. The rearrangement joins TRBV7-8 to TRBJ2-3; D is ambiguous. V lost 3 bases, J lost 2 bases, and 9 bases lay in between. The germline V gene has CDR1 SGHVS and CDR2 FQNEAQ. CDR3 length: 14 amino acids. The CDR3 sequence is CASSFALATDTQYF. CDR3 DNA sequence: TGTGCCAGCAGCTTCGCTTTAGCCACAGATACGCAGTATTTT.

Of note for this clonotype: Possible read error: a much larger clone is one base away. The J gene is TRBJ1-4, the V gene TRBV6-5, with 7 bases fitting TRBD1. The germline gives CDR1 MNHEY, CDR2 SVGAGI. The CDR3 spans 13 residues. CDR3 protein: CASTGAINGKLFF. CDR3 nucleotides: TGTGCCAGTACAGGGGCGATTAATGGAAAACTGTTTTTT.

The rearrangement joins TRBV3-1 to TRBJ1-1; D uncertain. CDR3 length equals 14 residues. V was shortened by 7 bases and J by 1 base, with 13 bases between the two germline ends. From germline, CDR1 is LGHDT and CDR2 YNNKEL (reference sequence). CDR3 in amino acids: CASISAGANTEAFF. In DNA form, the CDR3 reads TGTGCCAGCATTTCGGCGGGCGCGAACACTGAAGCTTTCTTT.

This clonotype was observed many times. The gene calls are TRBV19 and TRBJ1-4; a possible D gene is TRBD1 (5 bases). CDR1 and CDR2 from the germline V gene are LNHDA and SQIVND (reference sequence). This CDR3 has 15 amino acids. The germline V and J ends were trimmed by 1 base and 5 bases, with 11 bases remaining between them. The CDR3 bases are TGTGCCAGTAGTATAGCCGCAGGGCGCAATGAAAAACTGTTTTTT. This translates into CASSIAAGRNEKLFF.

The chain couples TRBV6-6 to TRBJ2-1; 8 bases line up with TRBD1. The junction had 15 bases not matched to a gene; V was cut back by 7 bases and J by 10 bases. In germline, CDR1 is MNHNY, CDR2 SVGAGI (reference sequence). CDR3 length: 15 residues. The CDR3 bases are TGTGCCAGCAAAAAGTTGGGACAGGCCCCGGGGGAGCAGTTCTTC. It yields the protein CASKKLGQAPGEQFF.

This clonotype was seen at least ten times. A junction boundary mismatches the germline segment, possibly from a read error. The rearrangement joins TRBV7-7 to TRBJ2-2; no reliable D call. The germline gives CDR1 SSHAT, CDR2 FNYEAQ (reference sequence). The CDR3 length is 15 residues. This CDR3 reads CASSLESGITGELFF. CDR3 bases: TGTGCTAGCAGCTTAGAATCTGGTATCACCGGGGAGCTGTTTTTT.

This clonotype was counted many times. The V and J genes are TRBV19 and TRBJ1-2; maybe TRBD1 (5 bases). Germline V gene data show CDR1 as LNHDA and CDR2 as SQIVND (reference sequence). This CDR3 is 14 amino acids long. Trimming removed 3 bases at V and 4 bases at J, with 12 bases between. The CDR3 DNA reads TGTGCCAGTAGTATGGTGGGGCTCGGCTATGGCTACACCTTC. Amino acids: CASSMVGLGYGYTF.

The chain carries TRBV24-1 and TRBJ2-5, with D perhaps matching TRBD2 (6 bases). The CDR3 runs 13 residues. V lost 3 bases to trimming and J lost 3 bases, with 7 bases between them. CDR1 is KGHDR and CDR2 is SFDVKD in the germline V gene. CDR3 loop: CATSDPGEETQYF. In nucleotides, the CDR3 is TGTGCCACCAGTGATCCGGGGGAAGAGACCCAGTACTTC.

V usage is TRBV6-1 and J usage is TRBJ2-1; D remains unclear. The ends were cut back, 2 bases at V and 6 bases at J, with 14 bases in the middle. The CDR3 spans 15 residues. From germline, CDR1 is MNHNS and CDR2 SASEGT. The chain's CDR3 is CASSEFVNPSNEQFF. The CDR3 DNA reads TGTGCCAGCAGTGAATTCGTGAACCCCTCCAATGAGCAGTTCTTC.

Comment on this clonotype: A much larger clone sits a single nucleotide away, making a read error possible. The chain carries TRBV20-1 and TRBJ2-2; TRBD1 aligns across 12 bases. V was pared by 6 bases and J by 4 bases, with 9 bases of the junction left unmatched. Germline CDR1 is DFQATT and CDR2 is SNEGSKA (reference sequence). The CDR3 spans 16 residues. CDR3 loop: CSAGTGGAASTGELFF. The CDR3 region has the DNA TGCAGTGCCGGGACAGGGGGCGCGGCGAGCACCGGGGAGCTGTTTTTT.

The chain is built from TRBV25-1 and TRBJ2-1; D is undetermined. Germline V gene sequence: CDR1 MGHDK, CDR2 SYGVNS. The length of the CDR3 is 15 residues. The V gene lost 1 base and the J gene lost 5 bases, with 12 bases spanning the gap. In DNA, the CDR3 is TGTGCCAGCAGTGAATCGCTACCGGATAACAATGAGCAGTTCTTC. This translates into CASSESLPDNNEQFF.

The rearrangement uses TRBV29-1 and TRBJ2-7; TRBD2 matches at 8 bases. CDR1 and CDR2 from the germline V gene are SQVTM and ANQGSEA. This CDR3 has 13 residues. V was clipped by 8 bases and J by 2 bases; unmatched bases: 8. CDR3 in amino acids: CSFSGTRPYEQYF. For the CDR3, the DNA is TGCAGCTTTTCCGGGACTAGGCCCTACGAGCAGTACTTC.

Points on this clonotype: The junction does not match germline at one end; this may be a read error. The V call is TRBV2, the J call TRBJ2-2; a possible D gene is TRBD2 (6 bases). The CDR3 contains 13 residues. Germline CDR1 and CDR2: SNHLY and FYNNEI. The CDR3, as DNA: TGCGCCAGCAGCCAAGAAGGGGCCGGGGGGCTGTTTTTT. Translating it yields CASSQEGAGGLFF.

V usage is TRBV25-1 and J usage is TRBJ2-1; D might be TRBD1 or TRBD2, each matching 5 bases. This CDR3 has 16 residues. V gave up 3 bases and J gave up 4 bases, with 16 bases separating them. The germline CDR1 and CDR2 sequences are MGHDK and SYGVNS. The CDR3 is CASSDLGRGAYNEQFF. The CDR3 region has the DNA TGTGCCAGCAGTGACCTTGGCCGGGGCGCTTACAATGAGCAGTTCTTC.

This clonotype has ten or more counts. This chain links TRBV12-3 or TRBV12-4 with TRBJ2-1; tentative D call: TRBD2 (7 bases). The germline V and J ends were trimmed by 4 bases and 10 bases, with 23 bases remaining between them. The CDR3 length is 16 residues. The CDR3 loop reads CASSSTTSGGPREQFF. CDR3 nucleotide sequence: TGTGCCAGCAGTTCCACCACCTCCGGGGGGCCGAGGGAGCAGTTCTTC.

The table lists this clonotype with many counts. The chain employs TRBV30 and TRBJ1-6, with 11 nucleotides matching TRBD1. J lost 13 bases, V lost 4 bases, and 12 bases had no gene match. The CDR3 has 15 residues. Per germline, CDR1 GTSNPN and CDR2 SVGIG (reference sequence). The CDR3 protein is CAWNLGTGGSMPLHF. In DNA form, the CDR3 reads TGTGCCTGGAATCTAGGGACAGGGGGTTCAATGCCCCTCCACTTT.

This clonotype occurred once. The rearrangement links TRBV2 to TRBJ1-2, with D unclear. Trimming removed 8 bases at V and 12 bases at J, with 28 bases between. The CDR3 runs to 15 residues. CDR1 and CDR2 (germline): SNHLY, FYNNEI. CDR3 in DNA: TGTGCCAGCGGACCATCTAAGGGAGGGAAGGGAGGCCACACCTTC. It translates to CASGPSKGGKGGHTF.

This chain connects TRBV27 to TRBJ2-3; D is possibly TRBD2 (6 bases). The CDR3 is made up of 16 amino acids. The V end was cut by 1 base, the J end by 6 bases, with 17 bases between. Germline values: CDR1 MNHEY, CDR2 SMNVEV (reference sequence). The CDR3 protein is CASSLYGTRGLDTQYF. In nucleotides, the CDR3 is TGTGCCAGCAGTTTATATGGGACTCGGGGGTTGGATACGCAGTATTTT.

As concerns this clonotype: The junction departs from the called germline gene at one end, perhaps through a read error. The gene calls are TRBV6-5 and TRBJ2-2; 7 bases line up with TRBD2. The CDR3 is 14 amino acids. Germline V gene lookup returns CDR1 MNHEY and CDR2 SVGAGI. CDR3 bases: TGTGCCAGCTTAGCGGGCCGCGAACACCGGGGAGCTGTTTTT. Protein sequence: CASLAGREHRGAVF.

This clonotype was observed many times. This rearrangement joins TRBV5-1 to TRBJ1-5; a weak D match, TRBD1 (6 bases). Germline V gene lookup returns CDR1 SGHRS and CDR2 YFSETQ. The CDR3 spans 15 residues. Between the trimmed V and J ends, which lost 0 bases and 6 bases, there was a span of 13 bases. CDR3 sequence reads: CASSLGWGASQPQHF. Here the CDR3 DNA reads TGCGCCAGCAGCTTGGGCTGGGGGGCAAGTCAGCCCCAGCATTTT.

As for this clonotype: A much larger clone lies one base from this, so it may be a read error. Given the absence of the conserved phenylalanine or tryptophan at the CDR3 end, a read error is likely. The genes are TRBV9 and TRBJ1-2; D perhaps matches TRBD1 (6 bases). V shed 1 base and J shed 4 bases, with 8 bases lying between them. This CDR3 has 13 amino acids. From germline, CDR1 is SGDLS and CDR2 YYNGEE. The CDR3 loop reads CASSVLGGYGYTS. The CDR3 nucleotides are TGTGCCAGCAGCGTACTAGGGGGCTATGGCTACACCTCC.

This clonotype was seen repeatedly, ten times or more. The V gene is TRBV19, the J gene TRBJ2-7; possibly TRBD1 for D (6 bases). The CDR3 length is 15 residues. Germline V gives CDR1 LNHDA, CDR2 SQIVND (reference sequence). With 5 bases removed from V and 2 bases from J, the gap between germline ends came to 16 bases. CDR3 residues: CASSAQPGQPYEQYF. CDR3 sequence (DNA): TGTGCCAGTAGTGCTCAGCCGGGACAACCCTACGAGCAGTACTTC.